Listed below are T cell receptor beta chains from one sample, sequenced in a study of T cell responses to AZD1222 COVID-19 vaccine. Clones were sequenced by immunoSEQ multiplex PCR, and TCRdb holds only the in-frame ones, with some missing. The table has roughly 200,000 clones, 90% to 95% seen once. The source was peripheral blood, collected on day 0 of MenACWY control vaccination. These receptors all come from an adult in good health. CDR3s include the opening cysteine and the closing phenylalanine or tryptophan.

v_call cdr3_aa
TRBV5-1 CASSLGDRPNTEAFF
TRBV7-8 CASSPSQGVGTQYF
TRBV28 CASSFRGDQPQHF
TRBV5-1 CASSPVGAGMEGYTF
TRBV4-3 CASSHAGYYGYTF
TRBV2 CASSQYGTATNEKLFF
TRBV19 CASSKRQGPKTYGYTF
TRBV3-1/TRBV3-2 CASSQTSSESPLHF
TRBV19 CASTQLGQAPYGYTF
TRBV12-3/TRBV12-4 CASSSFKSEAFF
TRBV19 CASSIDARSSGNTIYF
TRBV5-4 CASSFGQSRANYGYTF
TRBV5-4 CASSLGTFANEKLFF
TRBV27 CASSLLGQPQHF
TRBV19 CASSLLAGTGNEQFF
TRBV2 CASKQDRGVGGYTF
TRBV7-8 CASSAGTGVYGYTF
TRBV19 CASTRAGDSPLHF
TRBV15 CATSRDQLTEAFF
TRBV19 CASSIQDSYGYTF
TRBV7-9 CASSLRPRGANEQFF
TRBV6-2/TRBV6-3 CASSLTENTEAFF
TRBV9 CASSVGAALSSGNTIYF
TRBV3-1/TRBV3-2 CASTSGGDSYNEQFF
TRBV6-6 CASKADFNTEAFF
TRBV2 CASRPATNEKLFF
TRBV19 CASSKDSLNQPQHF
TRBV7-2 CASSAGQQGQPQHF
TRBV27 CASSFYGSNQPQHF
TRBV9 CASSAGQAATGELFF
TRBV19 CASMDRGPNSYEQYF
TRBV5-1 CASRPGQMNTEAFF
TRBV27 CASRSIGQLPKAFF
TRBV5-4 CASSPRLVRGDTQYF
TRBV5-1 CASSLAATGNTEAFF
TRBV19 CASSINSGVEKLFF
TRBV27 CASSEPGQGVYGYTF
TRBV2 CASIRAGFGNTIYF
TRBV7-3 CASSLQFGEQYF
TRBV5-1 CASSLGWDSSGNTIYF
TRBV5-1 CASSLGENTDTQYF
TRBV18 CASSLTSGGANEQFF
TRBV11-2 CASSLDPKVNEQFF
TRBV18 CASSPPNLAGRDEQFF
TRBV7-2 CASSQQGQPQHF
TRBV7-2 CASSSKLQGIHGYTF
TRBV6-5 CATSDRGASPLHF
TRBV7-2 CASSLEGRAQPQHF
TRBV3-1/TRBV3-2 CASSSRGQGVGAFF
TRBV18 CASSPQYSENSPLHF
TRBV10-3 CAISGTEYNEQFF
TRBV6-5 CASSPQAGNTIYF
TRBV27 CASSDWPLDRGLETQYF
TRBV7-2 CASSLVGTGPQPNYGYTF